A single sample gave rise to the 32 T cell receptor beta chains below, sequenced in a study of early stage breast cancer tumors. Clones were read by immunoSEQ multiplex PCR, and TCRdb kept only the in-frame ones, dropping some. The data show about 48,000 clones, approximately 83% seen once. Sequenced: blood. The source is a person aged 45 to 60 with breast cancer.

The V and J genes are TRBV5-1 and TRBJ1-1; 7 bases are a match to TRBD1. CDR3 length: 13 amino acids. Trimming at V came to 1 base and at J to 4 bases, leaving 1 base not matched to a gene. Germline loops: CDR1 SGHRS, CDR2 YFSETQ. The CDR3 here is CASSLQGGTEAFF. The DNA for the CDR3 is TGCGCCAGCAGCTTGCAGGGGGGCACTGAAGCTTTCTTT.

V gene TRBV5-1 combines with J gene TRBJ2-7, with unresolved D. This CDR3 is 15 amino acids long. Trimming left V 0 bases short and J 3 bases short, with 13 bases between. In germline, CDR1 is SGHRS, CDR2 YFSETQ. As DNA, the CDR3 is TGCGCCAGCAGCTTGGGGTCGACGTCGGGCTACGAGCAGTACTTC. Translating gives CASSLGSTSGYEQYF.

The chain has TRBV14 and TRBJ2-4, with 10 bases matching TRBD1. The CDR3 is 17 residues long. The V gene end was trimmed by 3 bases and the J gene end by 8 bases; junction bases not matched to a gene: 13. Germline V CDR1 and CDR2: SGHDN, FVKESK. DNA for the CDR3: TGTGCCAGCAGCCAGGCTGGACAGGGGGAAGGTCGAGACATTCAGTACTTC. Residues: CASSQAGQGEGRDIQYF.

The sample holds one count of this clone. The genes are TRBV4-2 and TRBJ2-7; 10 nucleotides match TRBD2. The trim removed 4 bases at V and 2 bases at J, leaving 8 bases unmatched. This CDR3 contains 16 residues. Per germline, CDR1 LGHNA and CDR2 YNFKEQ. As DNA, the CDR3 is TGTGCCAGCAGCCTCCCGAGCGGGGGGGCGCCCTACGAGCAGTACTTC. Its protein product is CASSLPSGGAPYEQYF.

This clone has just a few counts. The rearrangement joins TRBV7-3 to TRBJ1-1; D may be TRBD1 (5 bases). Germline assignment: CDR1 SGHTA and CDR2 FQGTGA. CDR3 length: 15 residues. V was shortened by 5 bases and J by 3 bases, with 16 bases between the two germline ends. The CDR3 nucleotides read TGTGCCAGCAGCCCCAGGGACGCTACGGACACTGAAGCTTTCTTT. This codes for CASSPRDATDTEAFF.

The rearrangement links TRBV5-6 to TRBJ1-5; D remains unclear. V was cut by 2 bases and J by 0 bases, with 6 bases left in between. The CDR3 is made up of 14 amino acids. Germline CDR1 SGHDT, CDR2 YYEEEE. For the CDR3, the DNA is TGTGCCAGCAGCTTTGACGGTAGCAATCAGCCCCAGCATTTT. It specifies CASSFDGSNQPQHF.

The V and J genes are TRBV7-8 and TRBJ2-5, with 9 bases identical to TRBD2. The CDR3 sequence is 19 residues long. Germline trimming cut 0 bases from V and 4 bases from J; bases unmatched to any gene: 15. The germline gives CDR1 SGHVS, CDR2 FQNEAQ. CDR3 region: CASSLALGRGGTGRETQYF. CDR3 in DNA: TGTGCCAGCAGCTTAGCGCTAGGGCGGGGGGGGACCGGGAGAGAGACCCAGTACTTC. The variable domain in full, with the rest retrieved from reference TRBV7-8 and TRBJ2-5, is GAGVSQSPRYKVAKRGQDVALRCDPISGHVSLFWYQQALGQGPEFLTYFQNEAQLDKSGLPSDRFFAERPEGSVSTLKIQRTQQEDSAVYLCASSLALGRGGTGRETQYFGPGTRLLVL.

The gene calls are TRBV5-6 and TRBJ1-5; D unclear. Trimming left V 4 bases short and J 3 bases short, with 14 bases between. The CDR3 is 15 amino acids. Germline loops: CDR1 SGHDT, CDR2 YYEEEE. CDR3 region: CASSNEREVNQPQHF. CDR3 DNA sequence: TGTGCCAGCAGCAATGAACGGGAAGTCAATCAGCCCCAGCATTTT.

The chain combines TRBV30 with TRBJ2-5; D uncertain. CDR3 length: 12 residues. Looked up from germline, CDR1 is GTSNPN and CDR2 is SVGIG (reference sequence). Trimming pared 0 bases from V and 5 bases from J, leaving 7 bases between. The CDR3 DNA reads TGTGCCTGGAGTGTCTCCTCCGAGACCCAGTACTTC. Protein sequence: CAWSVSSETQYF.

This clone was found a few times. The rearrangement uses TRBV10-1 and TRBJ1-2; D ambiguous. The CDR3 extends over 9 amino acids. Trimming stripped 6 bases from V and 7 bases from J, with 3 bases between. Germline V gives CDR1 WNHNN, CDR2 SYGVQD (reference sequence). The CDR3 region has the DNA TGCGCCAGCAGGGGTGGCTACACCTTC. Encoded protein: CASRGGYTF.

The CDR3 loop is CASIGTGAYEQYF. In nucleotides, the CDR3 is TGTGCCAGCATAGGGACAGGAGCCTACGAGCAGTACTTC. V usage is TRBV6-5 and J usage is TRBJ2-7; 8 bases fit TRBD1. The germline CDR1 and CDR2 sequences are MNHEY and SVGAGI. Trimming removed 7 bases from V and 2 bases from J; junction bases left unmatched: 4. This CDR3 is 13 amino acids long.

This chain joins TRBV14 and TRBJ2-2, with 8 bases identical to TRBD1. Unmatched junction bases numbered 3, after V lost 3 bases and J lost 0 bases. This CDR3 is built from 16 residues. In germline, CDR1 is SGHDN, CDR2 FVKESK. The CDR3 is CASSQGQATNTGELFF. CDR3 sequence (DNA): TGTGCCAGCAGCCAGGGACAGGCCACGAACACCGGGGAGCTGTTTTTT.

V gene TRBV7-6 combines with J gene TRBJ1-5, with 10 bases aligning to TRBD1. The CDR3 loop spans 16 amino acids. The V gene's germline CDR1 is SGHVS and CDR2 FNYEAQ. J lost 2 bases, V lost 3 bases, and 4 bases had no gene match. The CDR3 nucleotides read TGTGCCAGCAGCTTGGGACAGGGGATACGCAATCAGCCCCAGCATTTT. It is translated as CASSLGQGIRNQPQHF.

The chain couples TRBV18 to TRBJ2-3, with 14 bases that match TRBD2. Germline V gives CDR1 KGHSH, CDR2 LQKENI. This CDR3 spans 17 amino acids. Unmatched junction bases numbered 10, after V lost 6 bases and J lost 5 bases. CDR3: CASSPPGLAGVRDTQYF. In DNA form, the CDR3 reads TGTGCCAGCTCCCCTCCGGGACTAGCGGGAGTTAGAGATACGCAGTATTTT.

In this sample, this clone turned up once. The V and J genes are TRBV28 and TRBJ1-3; D not certain. CDR3 size: 16 residues. Deletions cut 2 bases from V and 0 bases from J, with 11 bases between. The V gene's germline CDR1 is MDHEN and CDR2 SYDVKM. The CDR3 loop reads CASSLTSPFSGNTIYF. The CDR3 region has the DNA TGTGCCAGCAGTTTAACCAGCCCTTTCTCTGGAAACACCATATATTTT.

This chain connects TRBV9 to TRBJ2-1; 10 nucleotides line up with TRBD2. The ends lost 0 bases at V and 5 bases at J; junction bases unmatched: 5. Germline V CDR1 and CDR2: SGDLS, YYNGEE. This CDR3 comprises 16 residues. The CDR3 nucleotides are TGTGCCAGCAGCGTAGCCTTGACTAGCGGGCACAATGAGCAGTTCTTC. Translating it yields CASSVALTSGHNEQFF.

This clone turned up a few times. V is TRBV27 and J is TRBJ2-7; D gene ambiguous. V was shortened by 8 bases and J by 7 bases, with 9 bases between the two germline ends. The CDR3 is 10 residues long. CDR1 and CDR2 from the germline V gene are MNHEY and SMNVEV (reference sequence). The CDR3: CASGSREQYF. The CDR3 DNA sequence: TGTGCCAGCGGCTCACGGGAGCAGTACTTC.

The CDR3 reads CASSLGTGQETQYF. CDR3 sequence (DNA): TGCGCCAGCAGCCTAGGGACAGGGCAAGAGACCCAGTACTTC. The chain carries TRBV5-1 and TRBJ2-5; 9 bases are a match to TRBD1. The trim removed 4 bases at V and 2 bases at J, leaving 3 bases unmatched. Per germline, CDR1 SGHRS and CDR2 YFSETQ. The CDR3 is made up of 14 amino acids.

The chain recombines TRBV7-2 with TRBJ2-4; 9 bases are a match to TRBD2. The V and J ends lost 9 bases and 0 bases, in that order; junction bases with no gene match: 9. CDR3 size: 16 residues. Germline CDR1 reads SGHTA; CDR2 reads FQGNSA. The CDR3 DNA sequence: TGTGCCAGTACCCAAGCGGGGGGCCTAGCCAAAAACATTCAGTACTTC. It specifies CASTQAGGLAKNIQYF.

The chain employs TRBV7-9 and TRBJ2-7; 8 nucleotides line up with TRBD1. This CDR3 is 11 amino acids long. Trimming removed 1 base from V and 12 bases from J; junction bases left unmatched: 2. CDR1 and CDR2 (germline): SEHNR, FQNEAQ (reference sequence). DNA of the CDR3: TGTGCCAGCAGCTTAGAAGGACAGGGGTACTTC. Protein product: CASSLEGQGYF.

The rearrangement uses TRBV21-1 and TRBJ1-1. TRBV21-1 is listed as a pseudogene. The CDR3 covers 18 residues. The DNA for the CDR3 is TGTGCCAGCAGCAAAAAAAGTGGGCTCCAGGGAGGTAAAACTGAAGCTTTCTTT. Translating it yields CASSKKSGLQGGKTEAFF.

This clone was observed once. The chain recombines TRBV9 with TRBJ1-3; D gene uncertain. The CDR3 consists of 13 residues. Trimming shortened V by 2 bases and J by 4 bases, and 7 bases separated the two germline ends. Germline loops: CDR1 SGDLS, CDR2 YYNGEE. CDR3 residues: CASSVGLGNTIYF. CDR3 nucleotide sequence: TGTGCCAGCAGCGTTGGACTGGGAAACACCATATATTTT.

V is TRBV4-3 and J is TRBJ2-7; TRBD1 agrees at 8 bases. Germline CDR1 and CDR2: LGHNA and YSLEER. Trimming cost V 4 bases and J 2 bases; bases outside gene matches: 10. The CDR3 totals 16 residues. The CDR3 protein is CASSPAWGQVTYEQYF. In DNA form, the CDR3 reads TGCGCCAGCAGCCCCGCATGGGGACAGGTTACCTACGAGCAGTACTTC.

V is TRBV7-9 and J is TRBJ1-1; 9 bases fit TRBD1. Losses at the gene ends were 5 bases for V and 5 bases for J; bases not matched to a gene: 9. From germline, CDR1 is SEHNR and CDR2 FQNEAQ (reference sequence). The CDR3 length is 15 residues. CDR3 sequence reads: CASSDSTGGWTEAFF. The CDR3 DNA reads as TGTGCCAGCAGCGACAGTACAGGGGGCTGGACTGAAGCTTTCTTT.

The chain has TRBV5-1 and TRBJ2-5; D might be TRBD2 (6 bases). With 4 bases removed from V and 1 base from J, the gap between germline ends came to 11 bases. Germline CDR1 SGHRS, CDR2 YFSETQ. The length of the CDR3 is 14 residues. The CDR3 is CASSTSGSQETQYF. CDR3 bases: TGCGCCAGCAGCACCAGCGGGTCCCAAGAGACCCAGTACTTC.

CDR3 coding DNA: TGCGCCAGCAGCCAACTCCGGTCCAGCGGGATTGGCAATGAGCAGTTCTTC. It is translated as CASSQLRSSGIGNEQFF. The chain has TRBV4-3 and TRBJ2-1; 7 nucleotides line up with TRBD2. The CDR3 has 17 residues. V gave up 2 bases and J gave up 6 bases; unmatched junction bases: 13. Germline V lookup: CDR1 LGHNA, CDR2 YSLEER.

The V and J genes are TRBV6-4 and TRBJ2-3; 7 bases align to TRBD2. The V segment lost 6 bases and the J segment 2 bases; nucleotides outside the gene matches: 5. CDR3 size: 14 residues. Germline loops: CDR1 MRHNA, CDR2 SNTAGT. The CDR3 spells CASSPGLHTDTQYF. The CDR3 DNA reads TGTGCCAGCAGCCCGGGACTACACACAGATACGCAGTATTTT.

J is TRBJ2-7 and V is TRBV5-4; D is unclear. The V gene's germline CDR1 is SGHNT and CDR2 YYREEE (reference sequence). With 10 bases removed from V and 2 bases from J, the gap between germline ends came to 13 bases. This CDR3 has 12 amino acids. DNA for the CDR3: TGTGCCTCCCGGACGGATACCTACGAGCAGTACTTC. It codes for CASRTDTYEQYF.

This chain uses TRBV14 with TRBJ2-2; TRBD2 is a possible D gene (6 bases). CDR3 length equals 13 residues. Germline values: CDR1 SGHDN, CDR2 FVKESK. The ends were cut back, 4 bases at V and 5 bases at J, with 8 bases in the middle. CDR3 region: CASSLEGTGELFF. The CDR3 region has the DNA TGTGCCAGCAGCCTGGAGGGGACCGGGGAGCTGTTTTTT.

This clone has a handful of counts. The chain uses TRBV19 and TRBJ2-4; 8 bases match TRBD2. The V gene end was trimmed by 3 bases and the J gene end by 6 bases; junction bases not matched to a gene: 7. Per the germline V gene, CDR1 is LNHDA and CDR2 is SQIVND (reference sequence). There are 15 residues in the CDR3. The CDR3 sequence is CASSINGGASNIQYF. CDR3 coding DNA: TGTGCCAGTAGTATCAACGGGGGGGCCTCAAACATTCAGTACTTC.

This chain joins TRBV5-1 and TRBJ2-3; 10 bases line up with TRBD1. Germline lookup yields CDR1 SGHRS and CDR2 YFSETQ. CDR3 length equals 15 residues. The J segment lost 0 bases and the V segment lost 3 bases, leaving 1 base of the junction unmatched. CDR3 protein: CASSWTGGSTDTQYF. In nucleotides, the CDR3 is TGCGCCAGCAGCTGGACAGGGGGGAGCACAGATACGCAGTATTTT.

The V call is TRBV5-1, the J call TRBJ2-1; D possibly corresponds to TRBD2 (6 bases). CDR1 is SGHRS and CDR2 is YFSETQ in the germline V gene. The CDR3 covers 14 residues. The germline V and J ends were trimmed by 0 bases and 4 bases, with 8 bases remaining between them. The CDR3 sequence: CASSLDGGYNEQFF. In DNA form, the CDR3 reads TGCGCCAGCAGCTTGGACGGGGGTTACAATGAGCAGTTCTTC.